This passage covers 29 T cell receptor beta chains from one sample sequenced in a study of shared clonotypes between healthy human individuals. The method was immunoSEQ multiplex PCR; TCRdb's version includes in-frame clones alone and lacks a portion of them. The sample holds 1.5 million to 2.5 million clones, 85% to 95% seen once. Positive CCR7 selection of CD45RO-negative cells yielded the naive CD8 cells, and terminally differentiated effector memory CD45RA+ cells were excluded. Sequences were obtained from naive CD8+ T cells sorted from blood. The receptors come from a man younger than 30 in good health.

V and J are TRBV7-9 and TRBJ2-3; TRBD2 agrees at 9 bases. The CDR3 totals 16 residues. The trim removed 1 base at V and 6 bases at J, leaving 8 bases unmatched. The germline V gene has CDR1 SEHNR and CDR2 FQNEAQ (reference sequence). CDR3 nucleotides: TGTGCCAGCAGCTTAGAATCGGGACTAGCCTGGGATACGCAGTATTTT. As protein: CASSLESGLAWDTQYF.

This clone was detected once. The gene calls are TRBV7-3 and TRBJ1-1; 8 bases are shared with TRBD1. V shed 5 bases, J shed 4 bases, and the junction held 6 bases outside the gene matches. The CDR3 has 14 amino acids. CDR1 SGHTA and CDR2 FQGTGA come from the germline V gene. The CDR3, as DNA: TGTGCCAGCAGCGCTACAGGGGGTAGCACTGAAGCTTTCTTT. Residues: CASSATGGSTEAFF.

The chain links TRBV7-6 to TRBJ2-7; D gene unclear. The CDR3 spans 13 residues. V gave up 0 bases and J gave up 0 bases, with 3 bases separating them. CDR1 and CDR2 (germline): SGHVS, FNYEAQ. The CDR3, as DNA: TGTGCCAGCAGCTTAGCGCACTCCTACGAGCAGTACTTC. Its translation is CASSLAHSYEQYF. Combining the CDR3 with reference TRBV7-6 and TRBJ2-7 gives the whole variable domain GAGVSQSPRYKVTKRGQDVALRCDPISGHVSLYWYRQALGQGPEFLTYFNYEAQQDKSGLPNDRFSAERPEGSISTLTIQRTEQRDSAMYRCASSLAHSYEQYFGPGTRLTVT.

V and J are TRBV7-3 and TRBJ1-1; D not resolved. The ends were cut back, 3 bases at V and 7 bases at J, with 21 bases in the middle. CDR1 and CDR2 (germline): SGHTA, FQGTGA. There are 16 residues in the CDR3. The CDR3, as DNA: TGTGCCAGCAGCTTCGGGAGACCGGACGGACGGGTTGAAGCTTTCTTT. Encoded protein: CASSFGRPDGRVEAFF.

The gene calls are TRBV19 and TRBJ1-6; 7 positions match TRBD1. CDR1 LNHDA and CDR2 SQIVND come from the germline V gene (reference sequence). J lost 7 bases, V lost 7 bases, and 10 bases had no gene match. The CDR3 is made up of 15 amino acids. DNA of the CDR3: TGTGCCAGTAACGCGTTTCGGGACAGCAATTCACCCCTCCACTTT. Amino acids: CASNAFRDSNSPLHF. The whole variable domain, filled in from reference TRBV19 and TRBJ1-6, reads DGGITQSPKYLFRKEGQNVTLSCEQNLNHDAMYWYRQDPGQGLRLIYYSQIVNDFQKGDIAEGYSVSREKKESFPLTVTSAQKNPTAFYLCASNAFRDSNSPLHFGNGTRLTVT.

V is TRBV4-1 and J is TRBJ2-7; 8 positions agree with TRBD2. Germline-derived CDR1 and CDR2 are MGHRA and YSYEKL. This CDR3 has 14 residues. J lost 6 bases, V lost 4 bases, and 8 bases had no gene match. DNA for the CDR3: TGCGCCAGCAGCCCGCCGGGACTAGTCACCGAGCAGTACTTC. Protein product: CASSPPGLVTEQYF.

This clone was recorded only once. The chain links TRBV11-2 to TRBJ1-2; no reliable D call. Trimming removed 1 base at V and 4 bases at J, with 7 bases between. The CDR3 length is 13 residues. CDR1 is SGHAT, CDR2 FQNNGV, per germline. The CDR3 DNA reads as TGTGCCAGCAGCTTAGGTCCGAGCTATGGCTACACCTTC. Amino acid sequence: CASSLGPSYGYTF.

A note on this clone: The same CDR3 also results from other DNA sequences found in this sample. The chain employs TRBV2 and TRBJ2-5; 11 nucleotides align to TRBD2. Germline assignment: CDR1 SNHLY and CDR2 FYNNEI. V dropped 1 base and J dropped 4; count of bases not matched to a gene: 5. The CDR3 spans 16 residues. CDR3 amino acids: CASSEGSGGARETQYF. The DNA of the CDR3 is TGTGCCAGCAGTGAAGGTAGCGGGGGGGCCCGAGAGACCCAGTACTTC.

The chain couples TRBV27 to TRBJ1-4, with D hard to call. V gave up 5 bases and J gave up 3 bases, with 13 bases separating them. Germline V gene lookup returns CDR1 MNHEY and CDR2 SMNVEV (reference sequence). CDR3 size: 15 residues. The CDR3 DNA reads as TGTGCCAGCAGTACGGAAGGTTGGGCTAATGAAAAACTGTTTTTT. Protein: CASSTEGWANEKLFF.

The chain joins TRBV13 to TRBJ1-1, with TRBD1 identical over 8 bases. The trim removed 2 bases at V and 8 bases at J, leaving 7 bases unmatched. This CDR3 spans 14 amino acids. Germline V gives CDR1 PRHDT, CDR2 FYEKMQ (reference sequence). CDR3 DNA sequence: TGTGCCAGCAGCTTAAGAGGACAGGGTTTCGAAGCTTTCTTT. Translating it yields CASSLRGQGFEAFF.

This chain connects TRBV4-3 to TRBJ1-1; D might be TRBD1 (5 bases). Germline CDR1 is LGHNA and CDR2 is YSLEER. V shed 4 bases and J shed 2 bases, with 11 bases lying between them. The CDR3 totals 14 residues. The CDR3 is CASSLAGGNTEAFF. The CDR3 DNA reads as TGCGCCAGCAGCCTAGCCGGGGGAAACACTGAAGCTTTCTTT.

The rearrangement links TRBV2 to TRBJ1-4, with 8 bases lining up with TRBD1. The CDR3 sequence is 15 residues long. J lost 8 bases, V lost 5 bases, and 10 bases had no gene match. The germline V gene has CDR1 SNHLY and CDR2 FYNNEI. The CDR3 DNA is TGTGCCAGCAGTAAAACAGGGGGTCAAGGAGAAAAACTGTTTTTT. Translated: CASSKTGGQGEKLFF.

The count of this clone is one. V is TRBV10-3 and J is TRBJ2-2; TRBD1 or TRBD2 may be the D gene (5 bases each). V was clipped by 3 bases and J by 7 bases, with 9 bases between them. Germline CDR1 is ENHRY and CDR2 is SYGVKD. The CDR3 is made up of 13 amino acids. The CDR3 loop reads CAISDGTIGELFF. CDR3 DNA: TGTGCCATCAGTGATGGGACGATCGGGGAGCTGTTTTTT.

The DNA of the CDR3 is TGTGCCAGTAGTACAGAGGGACAGGCGTACCAAGAGACCCAGTACTTC. It encodes CASSTEGQAYQETQYF. This chain connects TRBV19 to TRBJ2-5, with 8 bases aligning to TRBD1. The CDR3 is 16 residues long. The germline V gene encodes CDR1 LNHDA and CDR2 SQIVND (reference sequence). V gave up 4 bases and J gave up 0 bases; unmatched junction bases: 7.

This clone was seen only once. The V gene is TRBV28, the J gene TRBJ1-2; TRBD1 matches at 7 bases. The CDR3 extends over 19 amino acids. The junction had 19 bases not matched to a gene; V was cut back by 3 bases and J by 3 bases. The germline gives CDR1 MDHEN, CDR2 SYDVKM. Here the CDR3 reads CASSLLLIATGSGDYGYTF. In DNA form, the CDR3 reads TGTGCCAGCAGTTTGCTACTAATAGCGACAGGGTCGGGGGACTATGGCTACACCTTC.

This chain joins TRBV5-1 and TRBJ2-7, with D perhaps matching TRBD2 (5 bases). This CDR3 has 15 residues. Per the germline V gene, CDR1 is SGHRS and CDR2 is YFSETQ. V lost 1 base, J lost 0 bases, and 11 bases lay in between. CDR3 DNA: TGCGCCAGCAGCTTGACGACGGGAAGCTCCTACGAGCAGTACTTC. Translation gives CASSLTTGSSYEQYF.

The chain couples TRBV4-3 to TRBJ2-7; D uncertain. In germline, CDR1 is LGHNA, CDR2 YSLEER. The ends were cut back, 0 bases at V and 2 bases at J, with 8 bases in the middle. The CDR3 consists of 14 residues. CDR3 loop: CASSQDFSPYEQYF. Written as DNA, the CDR3 is TGCGCCAGCAGCCAAGATTTCAGTCCCTACGAGCAGTACTTC.

This sequence joins TRBV7-9 and TRBJ1-1; D is ambiguous. The germline V and J ends were trimmed by 1 base and 10 bases, with 10 bases remaining between them. The CDR3 has 12 amino acids. The germline gives CDR1 SEHNR, CDR2 FQNEAQ (reference sequence). CDR3 sequence: CASSLGEWAAFF. CDR3 sequence (DNA): TGTGCCAGCAGCTTAGGGGAGTGGGCAGCTTTCTTT.

The chain employs TRBV2 and TRBJ2-1, with TRBD2 matching over 8 bases. The ends lost 4 bases at V and 5 bases at J; junction bases unmatched: 7. The germline V gene has CDR1 SNHLY and CDR2 FYNNEI. The CDR3 sequence is 15 residues long. The CDR3 spells CASSVRGGLDNEQFF. Written as DNA, the CDR3 is TGTGCCAGCAGTGTACGGGGGGGCCTTGACAATGAGCAGTTCTTC.

CDR3 nucleotides: TGCGCCAGCAGCCAAGAAGGAGGGACAGATACGCAGTATTTT. Encoded protein: CASSQEGGTDTQYF. The chain couples TRBV4-3 to TRBJ2-3, with D maybe TRBD2 (6 bases). In germline, CDR1 is LGHNA, CDR2 YSLEER. The CDR3 loop spans 14 amino acids. Trimming pared 0 bases from V and 3 bases from J, leaving 7 bases between.

This sequence joins TRBV6-5 and TRBJ2-7; D not resolved. From germline, CDR1 is MNHEY and CDR2 SVGAGI. There are 15 residues in the CDR3. V lost 6 bases and J 2 bases, leaving 17 bases between the germline ends. The CDR3 spells CASSDDPTEAYEQYF. CDR3 bases: TGTGCCAGCAGCGATGACCCGACTGAGGCCTACGAGCAGTACTTC.

The chain is built from TRBV4-1 and TRBJ2-5; perhaps TRBD2 as D (5 bases). This CDR3 comprises 15 residues. V was trimmed by 2 bases and J by 3 bases, leaving 13 bases between them. Germline CDR1 and CDR2: MGHRA and YSYEKL. The CDR3: CASSQMRVAKETQYF. DNA for the CDR3: TGCGCCAGCAGCCAAATGAGGGTTGCAAAAGAGACCCAGTACTTC.

This chain joins TRBV6-5 and TRBJ2-1; 9 bases map to TRBD1. Germline V gene lookup returns CDR1 MNHEY and CDR2 SVGAGI. J gave up 7 bases and V 0 bases, and 7 bases lay outside the gene matches. CDR3 length equals 16 residues. The CDR3 DNA is TGTGCCAGCAGTTACTCCGGCGGGACAGGGTTGAATGAGCAGTTCTTC. Protein product: CASSYSGGTGLNEQFF.

The gene calls are TRBV13 and TRBJ1-2; maybe TRBD1 (6 bases). This CDR3 is 14 amino acids long. Germline V gene lookup returns CDR1 PRHDT and CDR2 FYEKMQ (reference sequence). V was clipped by 6 bases and J by 1 base, with 12 bases between them. As DNA, the CDR3 is TGTGCCAGCAGACCCTGGACAGTTAACTATGGCTACACCTTC. This encodes CASRPWTVNYGYTF.

V usage is TRBV6-5 and J usage is TRBJ2-2; 8 nucleotides match TRBD1. CDR3 size: 15 residues. Germline V gene data show CDR1 as MNHEY and CDR2 as SVGAGI. Losses at the gene ends were 0 bases for V and 6 bases for J; bases not matched to a gene: 3. The CDR3 sequence: CASSYSQGAAGELFF. CDR3 in DNA: TGTGCCAGCAGTTACTCCCAGGGGGCAGCCGGGGAGCTGTTTTTT.

This sequence joins TRBV10-3 and TRBJ1-2; tentatively, D is TRBD1 (5 bases). From germline, CDR1 is ENHRY and CDR2 SYGVKD. The CDR3 runs 17 residues. V was clipped by 6 bases and J by 3 bases, with 23 bases between them. The CDR3 here is CAISLKGRGAVDYGYTF. CDR3 coding DNA: TGTGCCATCAGCCTTAAGGGACGCGGAGCCGTAGACTATGGCTACACCTTC.

This chain links TRBV6-5 with TRBJ1-2, with D maybe TRBD1 (5 bases). The CDR3 contains 16 residues. The germline gives CDR1 MNHEY, CDR2 SVGAGI. Trimming stripped 0 bases from V and 0 bases from J, with 11 bases between. In nucleotides, the CDR3 is TGTGCCAGCAGTTACTCGGGGCCAGTCGCTAACTATGGCTACACCTTC. Translated, it gives CASSYSGPVANYGYTF.

This chain links TRBV2 with TRBJ1-5; D is unclear. The CDR3 extends over 14 amino acids. V was shortened by 3 bases and J by 4 bases, with 10 bases between the two germline ends. Germline values: CDR1 SNHLY, CDR2 FYNNEI. This CDR3 reads CASSEEFLNQPQHF. DNA of the CDR3: TGTGCCAGCAGTGAGGAGTTCCTTAATCAGCCCCAGCATTTT.

V is TRBV19 and J is TRBJ2-2, with D possibly being TRBD1 (7 bases). The germline gives CDR1 LNHDA, CDR2 SQIVND (reference sequence). This CDR3 spans 15 amino acids. The V end was cut by 3 bases, the J end by 4 bases, with 12 bases between. The CDR3 bases are TGTGCCAGTAGTATCCACAGGGGACTCACCGGGGAGCTGTTTTTT. Amino acids: CASSIHRGLTGELFF.